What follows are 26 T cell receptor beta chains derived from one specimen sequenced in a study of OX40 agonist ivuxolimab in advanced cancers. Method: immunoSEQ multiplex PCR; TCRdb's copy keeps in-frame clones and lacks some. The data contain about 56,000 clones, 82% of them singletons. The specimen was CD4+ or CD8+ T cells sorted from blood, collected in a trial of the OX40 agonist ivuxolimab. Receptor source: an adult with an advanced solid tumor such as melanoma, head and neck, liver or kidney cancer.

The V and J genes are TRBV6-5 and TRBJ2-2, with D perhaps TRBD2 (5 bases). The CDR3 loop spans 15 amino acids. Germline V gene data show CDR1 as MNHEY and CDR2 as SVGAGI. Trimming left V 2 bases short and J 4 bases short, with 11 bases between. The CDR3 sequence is CASSYRLRGTGELFF. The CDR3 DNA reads TGTGCCAGCAGTTACAGGTTACGGGGCACCGGGGAGCTGTTTTTT.

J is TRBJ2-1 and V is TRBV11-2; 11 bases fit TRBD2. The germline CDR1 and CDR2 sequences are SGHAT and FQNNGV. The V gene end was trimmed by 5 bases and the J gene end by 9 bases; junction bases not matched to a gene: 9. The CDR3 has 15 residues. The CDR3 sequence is CASSPPGLAVGEQFF. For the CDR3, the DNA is TGTGCCAGCAGCCCTCCGGGACTAGCGGTCGGTGAGCAGTTCTTC. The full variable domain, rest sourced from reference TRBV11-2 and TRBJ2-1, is EAGVAQSPRYKIIEKRQSVAFWCNPISGHATLYWYQQILGQGPKLLIQFQNNGVVDDSQLPKDRFSAERLKGVDSTLKIQPAKLEDSAVYLCASSPPGLAVGEQFFGPGTRLTVL.

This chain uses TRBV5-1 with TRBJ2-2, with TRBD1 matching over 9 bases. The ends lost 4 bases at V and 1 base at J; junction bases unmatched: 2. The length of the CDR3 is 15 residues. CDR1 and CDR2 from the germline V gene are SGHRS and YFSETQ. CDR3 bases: TGCGCCAGCAGCCTGGGACAGGGGAACACCGGGGAGCTGTTTTTT. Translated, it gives CASSLGQGNTGELFF.

CDR3 DNA sequence: TGTGCCAGCAGTGACTATCTGACAGAGCCTAATGGCTACACCTTC. It is translated as CASSDYLTEPNGYTF. This chain joins TRBV6-5 and TRBJ1-2; weak D call: TRBD1 (5 bases). Germline loops: CDR1 MNHEY, CDR2 SVGAGI. Trimming removed 5 bases from V and 6 bases from J, with 19 bases in between. The CDR3 spans 15 residues.

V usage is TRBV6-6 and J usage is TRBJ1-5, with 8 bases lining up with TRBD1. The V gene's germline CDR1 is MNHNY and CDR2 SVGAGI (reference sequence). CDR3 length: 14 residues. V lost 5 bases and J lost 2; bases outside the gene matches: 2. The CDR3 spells CASSLQGGNQPQHF. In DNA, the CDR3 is TGTGCCAGCAGTCTACAGGGGGGCAATCAGCCCCAGCATTTT.

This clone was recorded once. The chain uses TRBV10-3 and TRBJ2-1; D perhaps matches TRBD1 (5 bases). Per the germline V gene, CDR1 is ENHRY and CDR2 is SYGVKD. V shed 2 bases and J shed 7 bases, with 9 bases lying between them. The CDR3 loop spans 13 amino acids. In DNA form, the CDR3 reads TGTGCCATCAGTGAGGGGGCGAGGAATGAGCAGTTCTTC. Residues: CAISEGARNEQFF.

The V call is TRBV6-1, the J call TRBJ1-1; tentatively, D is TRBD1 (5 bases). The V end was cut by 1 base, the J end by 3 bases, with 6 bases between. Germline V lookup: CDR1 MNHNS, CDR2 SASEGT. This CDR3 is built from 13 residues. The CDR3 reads CASSEVGHTEAFF. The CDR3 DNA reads TGTGCCAGCAGTGAAGTGGGGCACACTGAAGCTTTCTTT.

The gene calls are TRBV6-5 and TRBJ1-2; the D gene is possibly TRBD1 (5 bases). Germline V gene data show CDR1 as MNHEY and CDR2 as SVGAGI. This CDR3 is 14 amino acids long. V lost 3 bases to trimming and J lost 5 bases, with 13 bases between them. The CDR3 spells CASSYLPQGYGYTF. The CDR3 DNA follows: TGTGCCAGCAGTTATCTCCCGCAGGGTTATGGCTACACCTTC.

In nucleotides, the CDR3 is TGTGCCTGGAGAGCCGGGACGGCCCAAGAGACCCAGTACTTC. Its translation is CAWRAGTAQETQYF. This sequence joins TRBV30 and TRBJ2-5; D is tentatively TRBD1 or TRBD2 (5 bases each). CDR1 and CDR2 (germline): GTSNPN, SVGIG (reference sequence). The CDR3 is made up of 14 amino acids. V shed 3 bases and J shed 1 base, with 12 bases lying between them.

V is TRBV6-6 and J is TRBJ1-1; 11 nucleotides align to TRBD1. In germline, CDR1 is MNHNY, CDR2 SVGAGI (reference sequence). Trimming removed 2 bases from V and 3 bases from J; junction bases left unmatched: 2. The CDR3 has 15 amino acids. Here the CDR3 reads CASSYGTGGHTEAFF. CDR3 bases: TGTGCCAGCAGTTACGGGACAGGGGGACACACTGAAGCTTTCTTT.

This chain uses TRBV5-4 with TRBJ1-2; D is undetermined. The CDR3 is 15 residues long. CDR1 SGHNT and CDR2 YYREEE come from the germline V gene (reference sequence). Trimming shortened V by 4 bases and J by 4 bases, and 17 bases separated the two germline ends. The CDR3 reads CASSPGPLRSYGYTF. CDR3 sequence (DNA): TGTGCCAGCAGCCCGGGCCCATTAAGGAGCTATGGCTACACCTTC.

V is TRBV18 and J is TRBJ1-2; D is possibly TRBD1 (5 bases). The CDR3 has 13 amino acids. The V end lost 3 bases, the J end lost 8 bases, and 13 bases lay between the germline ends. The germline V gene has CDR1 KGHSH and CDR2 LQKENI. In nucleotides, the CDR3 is TGTGCCAGCTCACCGGGGCAGTTAGAAGGCTACACCTTC. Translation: CASSPGQLEGYTF.

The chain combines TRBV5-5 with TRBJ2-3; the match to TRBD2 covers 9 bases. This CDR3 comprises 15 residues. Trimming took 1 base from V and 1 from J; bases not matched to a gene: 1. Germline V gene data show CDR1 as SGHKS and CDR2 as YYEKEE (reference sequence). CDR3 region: CASSLRLAGTDTQYF. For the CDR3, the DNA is TGTGCCAGCAGCTTGAGACTAGCGGGCACAGATACGCAGTATTTT. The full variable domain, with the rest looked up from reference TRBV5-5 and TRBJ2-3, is DAGVTQSPTHLIKTRGQQVTLRCSPISGHKSVSWYQQVLGQGPQFIFQYYEKEERGRGNFPDRFSARQFPNYSSELNVNALLLGDSALYLCASSLRLAGTDTQYFGPGTRLTVL.

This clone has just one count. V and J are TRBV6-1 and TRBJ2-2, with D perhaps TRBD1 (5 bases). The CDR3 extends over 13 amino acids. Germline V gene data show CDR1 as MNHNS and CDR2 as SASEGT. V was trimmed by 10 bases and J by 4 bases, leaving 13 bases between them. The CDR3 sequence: CATLLGVTGELFF. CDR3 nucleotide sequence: TGTGCCACCCTTCTAGGGGTCACCGGGGAGCTGTTTTTT.

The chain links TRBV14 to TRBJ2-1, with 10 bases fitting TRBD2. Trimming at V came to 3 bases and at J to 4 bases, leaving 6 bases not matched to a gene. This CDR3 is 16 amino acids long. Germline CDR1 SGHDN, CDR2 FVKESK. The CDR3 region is CASSHFSGGRYNEQFF. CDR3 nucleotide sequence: TGTGCCAGCAGCCATTTTAGCGGGGGGAGATACAATGAGCAGTTCTTC.

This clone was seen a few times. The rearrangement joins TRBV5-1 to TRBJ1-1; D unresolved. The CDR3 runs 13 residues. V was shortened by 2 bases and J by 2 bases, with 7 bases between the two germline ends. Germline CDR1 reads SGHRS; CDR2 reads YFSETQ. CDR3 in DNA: TGCGCCAGCAGCTTCACAAGCAACACTGAAGCTTTCTTT. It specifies CASSFTSNTEAFF.

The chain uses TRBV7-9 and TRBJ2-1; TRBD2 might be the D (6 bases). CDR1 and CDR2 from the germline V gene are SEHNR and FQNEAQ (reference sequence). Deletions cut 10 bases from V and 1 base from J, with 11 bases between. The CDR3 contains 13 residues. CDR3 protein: CATSAGSYNEQFF. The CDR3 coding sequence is TGTGCCACCTCGGCGGGGTCCTACAATGAGCAGTTCTTC.

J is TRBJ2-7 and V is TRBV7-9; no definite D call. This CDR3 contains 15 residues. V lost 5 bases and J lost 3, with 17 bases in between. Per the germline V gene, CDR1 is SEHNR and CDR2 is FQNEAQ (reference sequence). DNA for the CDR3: TGTGCCAGCAGCCCCATCAAGGGATTTCTCTACGAGCAGTACTTC. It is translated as CASSPIKGFLYEQYF.

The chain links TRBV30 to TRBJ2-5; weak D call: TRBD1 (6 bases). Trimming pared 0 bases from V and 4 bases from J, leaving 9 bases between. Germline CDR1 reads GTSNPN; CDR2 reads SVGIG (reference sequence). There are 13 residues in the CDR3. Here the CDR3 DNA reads TGTGCCTGGAGTGTACAGGGTCCAGAGACCCAGTACTTC. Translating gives CAWSVQGPETQYF.

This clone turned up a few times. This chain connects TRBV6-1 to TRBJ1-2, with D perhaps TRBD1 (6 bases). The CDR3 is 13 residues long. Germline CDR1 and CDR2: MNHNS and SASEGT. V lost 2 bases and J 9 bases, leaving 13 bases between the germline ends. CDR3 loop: CASSELRGPRYTF. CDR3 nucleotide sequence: TGTGCCAGCAGTGAATTACGGGGGCCGCGCTACACCTTC.

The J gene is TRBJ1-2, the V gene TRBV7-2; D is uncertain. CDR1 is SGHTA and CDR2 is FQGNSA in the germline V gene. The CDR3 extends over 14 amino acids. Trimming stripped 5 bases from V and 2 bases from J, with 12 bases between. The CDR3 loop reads CASSPGPSNYGYTF. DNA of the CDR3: TGTGCCAGCAGCCCCGGACCGTCAAACTATGGCTACACCTTC.

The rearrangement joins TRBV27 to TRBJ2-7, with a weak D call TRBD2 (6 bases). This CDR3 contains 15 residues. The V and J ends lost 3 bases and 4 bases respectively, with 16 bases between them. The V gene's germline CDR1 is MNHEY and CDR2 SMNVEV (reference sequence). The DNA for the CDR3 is TGTGCCAGCAGTTTGGTTTCGGGAGTAGGGTACGAGCAGTACTTC. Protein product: CASSLVSGVGYEQYF.

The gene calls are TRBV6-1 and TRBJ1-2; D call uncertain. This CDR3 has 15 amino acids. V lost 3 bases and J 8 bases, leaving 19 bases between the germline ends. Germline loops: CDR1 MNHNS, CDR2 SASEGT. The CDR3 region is CASSESGRTSLGYTF. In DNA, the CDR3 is TGTGCCAGCAGTGAGTCGGGGAGGACTAGCCTGGGCTACACCTTC.

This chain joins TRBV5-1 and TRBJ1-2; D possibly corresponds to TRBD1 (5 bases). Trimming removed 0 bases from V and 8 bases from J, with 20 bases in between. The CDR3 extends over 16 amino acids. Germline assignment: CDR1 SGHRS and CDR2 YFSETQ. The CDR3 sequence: CASSLGVVGGWKGYTF. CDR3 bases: TGCGCCAGCAGCTTGGGGGTGGTCGGGGGATGGAAAGGCTACACCTTC. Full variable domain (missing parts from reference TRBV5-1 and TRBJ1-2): KAGVTQTPRYLIKTRGQQVTLSCSPISGHRSVSWYQQTPGQGLQFLFEYFSETQRNKGNFPGRFSGRQFSNSRSEMNVSTLELGDSALYLCASSLGVVGGWKGYTFGSGTRLTVV.

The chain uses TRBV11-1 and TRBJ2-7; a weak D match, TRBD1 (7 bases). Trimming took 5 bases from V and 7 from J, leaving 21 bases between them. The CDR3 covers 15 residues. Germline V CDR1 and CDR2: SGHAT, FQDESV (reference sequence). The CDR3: CASSLTGARGEEQYF. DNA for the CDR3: TGTGCCAGCAGCCTCACGGGGGCCAGGGGGGAGGAGCAGTACTTC.

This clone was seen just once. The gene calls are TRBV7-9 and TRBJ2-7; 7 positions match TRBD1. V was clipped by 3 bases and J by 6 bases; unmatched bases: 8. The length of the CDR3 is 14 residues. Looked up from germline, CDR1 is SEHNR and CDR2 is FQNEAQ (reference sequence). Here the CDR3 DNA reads TGTGCCAGCAGCTTCGGGACAGCATATGGCGAGCAGTACTTC. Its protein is CASSFGTAYGEQYF.